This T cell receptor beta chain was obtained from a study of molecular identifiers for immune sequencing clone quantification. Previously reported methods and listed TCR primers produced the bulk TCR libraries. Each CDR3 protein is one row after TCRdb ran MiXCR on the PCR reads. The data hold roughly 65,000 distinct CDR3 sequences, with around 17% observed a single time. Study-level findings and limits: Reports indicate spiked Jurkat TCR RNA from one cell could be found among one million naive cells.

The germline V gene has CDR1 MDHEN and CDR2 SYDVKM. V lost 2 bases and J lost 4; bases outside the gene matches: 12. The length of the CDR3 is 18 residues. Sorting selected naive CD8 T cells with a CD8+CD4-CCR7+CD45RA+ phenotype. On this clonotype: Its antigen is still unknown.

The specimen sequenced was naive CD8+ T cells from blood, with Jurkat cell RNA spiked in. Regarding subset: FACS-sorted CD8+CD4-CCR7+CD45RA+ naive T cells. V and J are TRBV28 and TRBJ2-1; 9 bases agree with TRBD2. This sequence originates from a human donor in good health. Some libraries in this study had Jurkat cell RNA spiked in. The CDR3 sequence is CASSLAPPDSGRYNEQFF. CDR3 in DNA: TGTGCCAGCAGTTTAGCTCCCCCAGATAGCGGGAGATACAATGAGCAGTTCTTC.